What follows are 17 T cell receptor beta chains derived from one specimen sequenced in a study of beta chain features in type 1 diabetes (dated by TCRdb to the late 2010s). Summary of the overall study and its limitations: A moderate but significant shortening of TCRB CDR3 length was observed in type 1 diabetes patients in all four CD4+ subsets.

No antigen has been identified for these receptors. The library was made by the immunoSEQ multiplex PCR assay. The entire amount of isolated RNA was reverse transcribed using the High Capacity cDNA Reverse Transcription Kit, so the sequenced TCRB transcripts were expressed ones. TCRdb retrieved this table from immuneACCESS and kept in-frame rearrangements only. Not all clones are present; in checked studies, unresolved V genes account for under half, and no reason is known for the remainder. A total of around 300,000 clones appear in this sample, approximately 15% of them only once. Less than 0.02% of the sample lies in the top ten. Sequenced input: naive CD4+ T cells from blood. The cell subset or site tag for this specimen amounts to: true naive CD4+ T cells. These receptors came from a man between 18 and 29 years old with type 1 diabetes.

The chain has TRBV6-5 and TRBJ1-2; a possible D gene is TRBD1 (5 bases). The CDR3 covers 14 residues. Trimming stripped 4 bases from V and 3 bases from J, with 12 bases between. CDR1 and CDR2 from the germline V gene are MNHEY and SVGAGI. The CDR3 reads CASSSRRGYYGYTF. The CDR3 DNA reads TGTGCCAGCAGTTCACGTAGGGGCTACTATGGCTACACCTTC.

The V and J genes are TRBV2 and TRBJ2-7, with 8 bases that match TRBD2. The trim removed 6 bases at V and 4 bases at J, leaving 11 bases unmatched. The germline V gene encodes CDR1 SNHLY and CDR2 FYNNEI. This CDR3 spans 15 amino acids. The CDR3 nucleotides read TGTGCCAGCAGCCCACCGGGACTAGGGGGTTACGAGCAGTACTTC. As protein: CASSPPGLGGYEQYF.

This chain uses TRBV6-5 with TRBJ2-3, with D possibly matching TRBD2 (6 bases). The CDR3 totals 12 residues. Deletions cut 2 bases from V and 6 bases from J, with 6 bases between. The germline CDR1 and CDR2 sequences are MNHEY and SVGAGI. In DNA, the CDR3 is TGTGCCAGCAGTTACCGGGGGGATACGCAGTATTTT. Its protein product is CASSYRGDTQYF.

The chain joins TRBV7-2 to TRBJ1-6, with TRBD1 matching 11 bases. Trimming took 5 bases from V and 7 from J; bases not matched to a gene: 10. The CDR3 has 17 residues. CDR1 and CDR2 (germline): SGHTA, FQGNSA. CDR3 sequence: CASSQYSGTGGNSPLHF. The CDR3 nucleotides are TGTGCCAGCAGCCAATACTCCGGGACAGGGGGAAATTCACCCCTCCACTTT.

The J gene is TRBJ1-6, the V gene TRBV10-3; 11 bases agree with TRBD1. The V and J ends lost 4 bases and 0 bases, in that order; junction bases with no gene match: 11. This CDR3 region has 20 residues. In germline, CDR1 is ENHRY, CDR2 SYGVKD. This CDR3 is CAISGRGQGDLSSYNSPLHF. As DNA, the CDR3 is TGTGCCATCAGTGGTAGGGGACAGGGGGACCTGAGCTCCTATAATTCACCCCTCCACTTT.

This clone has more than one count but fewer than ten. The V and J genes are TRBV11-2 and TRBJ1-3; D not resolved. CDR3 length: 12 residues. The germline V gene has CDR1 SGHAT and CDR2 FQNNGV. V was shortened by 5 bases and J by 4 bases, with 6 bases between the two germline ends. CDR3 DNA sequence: TGTGCCAGCAGCAATTCAGGAAACACCATATATTTT. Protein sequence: CASSNSGNTIYF.

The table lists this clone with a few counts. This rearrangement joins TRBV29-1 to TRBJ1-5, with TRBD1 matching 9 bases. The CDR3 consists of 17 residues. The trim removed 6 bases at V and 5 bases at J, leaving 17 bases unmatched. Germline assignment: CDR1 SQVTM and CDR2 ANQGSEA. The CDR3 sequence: CSVLLLGQGKRDQPQHF. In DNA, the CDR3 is TGCAGCGTCCTACTACTTGGACAGGGGAAGAGGGATCAGCCCCAGCATTTT.

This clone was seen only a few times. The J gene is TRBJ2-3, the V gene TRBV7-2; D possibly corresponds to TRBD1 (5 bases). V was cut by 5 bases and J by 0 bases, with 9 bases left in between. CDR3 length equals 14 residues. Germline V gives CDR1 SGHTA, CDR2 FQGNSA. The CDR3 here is CASSLRQSTDTQYF. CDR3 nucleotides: TGTGCCAGCAGCCTCCGACAGAGCACAGATACGCAGTATTTT.

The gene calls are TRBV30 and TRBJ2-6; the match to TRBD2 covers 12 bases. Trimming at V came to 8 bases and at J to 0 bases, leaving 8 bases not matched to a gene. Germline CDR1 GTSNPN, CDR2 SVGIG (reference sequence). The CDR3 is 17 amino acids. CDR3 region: CAGTGLAGYSGANVLTF. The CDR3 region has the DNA TGTGCCGGAACCGGACTAGCGGGATACTCTGGGGCCAACGTCCTGACTTTC.

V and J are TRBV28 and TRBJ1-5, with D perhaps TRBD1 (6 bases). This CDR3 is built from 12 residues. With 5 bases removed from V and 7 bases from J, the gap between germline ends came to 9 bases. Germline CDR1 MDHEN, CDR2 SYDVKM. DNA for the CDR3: TGTGCCAGCAGTCTCACAGGGCAGCCCCAGCATTTT. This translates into CASSLTGQPQHF. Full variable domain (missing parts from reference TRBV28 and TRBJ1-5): DVKVTQSSRYLVKRTGEKVFLECVQDMDHENMFWYRQDPGLGLRLIYFSYDVKMKEKGDIPEGYSVSREKKERFSLILESASTNQTSMYLCASSLTGQPQHFGDGTRLSIL.

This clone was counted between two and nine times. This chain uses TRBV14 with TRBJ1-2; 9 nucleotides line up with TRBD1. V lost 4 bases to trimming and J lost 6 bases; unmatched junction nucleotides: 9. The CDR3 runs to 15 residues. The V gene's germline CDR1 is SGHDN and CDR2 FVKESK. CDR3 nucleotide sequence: TGTGCCAGCAGCCGAGCCGGGACAGGGAGAGATGGCTACACCTTC. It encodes CASSRAGTGRDGYTF.

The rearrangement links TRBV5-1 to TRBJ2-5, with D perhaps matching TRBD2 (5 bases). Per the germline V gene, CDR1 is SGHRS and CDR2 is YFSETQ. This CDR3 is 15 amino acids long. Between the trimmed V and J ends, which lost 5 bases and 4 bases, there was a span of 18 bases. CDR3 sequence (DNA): TGCGCCAGCAGGAATCTAGGAGCAGAGGGAGAGACCCAGTACTTC. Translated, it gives CASRNLGAEGETQYF.

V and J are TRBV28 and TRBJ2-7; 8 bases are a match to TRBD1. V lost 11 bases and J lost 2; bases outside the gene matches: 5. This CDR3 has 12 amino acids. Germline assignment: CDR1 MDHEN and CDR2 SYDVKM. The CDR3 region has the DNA TGTGCCGCCCAGGGACAGGCCTACGAGCAGTACTTC. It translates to CAAQGQAYEQYF.

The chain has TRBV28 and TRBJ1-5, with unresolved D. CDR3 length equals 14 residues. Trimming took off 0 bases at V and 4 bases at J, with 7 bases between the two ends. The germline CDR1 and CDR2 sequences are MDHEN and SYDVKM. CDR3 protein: CASSLWQANQPQHF. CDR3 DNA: TGTGCCAGCAGTTTATGGCAGGCGAATCAGCCCCAGCATTTT.

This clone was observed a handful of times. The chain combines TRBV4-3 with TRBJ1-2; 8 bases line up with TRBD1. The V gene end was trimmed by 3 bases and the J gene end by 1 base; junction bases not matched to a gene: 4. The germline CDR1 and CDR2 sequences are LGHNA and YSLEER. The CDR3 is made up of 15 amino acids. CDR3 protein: CASSHTDRVNYGYTF. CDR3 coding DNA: TGCGCCAGCAGCCATACGGACAGGGTTAACTATGGCTACACCTTC.

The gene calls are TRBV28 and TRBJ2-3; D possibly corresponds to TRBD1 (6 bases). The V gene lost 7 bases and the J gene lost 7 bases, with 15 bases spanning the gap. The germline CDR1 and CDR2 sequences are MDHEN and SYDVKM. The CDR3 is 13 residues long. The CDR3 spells CASTPGRGYTQYF. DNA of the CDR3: TGTGCCAGCACCCCAGGCAGGGGCTATACGCAGTATTTT.

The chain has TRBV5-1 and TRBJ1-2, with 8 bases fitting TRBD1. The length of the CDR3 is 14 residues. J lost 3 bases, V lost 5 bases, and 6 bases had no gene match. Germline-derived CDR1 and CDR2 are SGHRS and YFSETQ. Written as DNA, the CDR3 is TGCGCCAGCAGGCGGACAGGGTTCGACTATGGCTACACCTTC. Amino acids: CASRRTGFDYGYTF.